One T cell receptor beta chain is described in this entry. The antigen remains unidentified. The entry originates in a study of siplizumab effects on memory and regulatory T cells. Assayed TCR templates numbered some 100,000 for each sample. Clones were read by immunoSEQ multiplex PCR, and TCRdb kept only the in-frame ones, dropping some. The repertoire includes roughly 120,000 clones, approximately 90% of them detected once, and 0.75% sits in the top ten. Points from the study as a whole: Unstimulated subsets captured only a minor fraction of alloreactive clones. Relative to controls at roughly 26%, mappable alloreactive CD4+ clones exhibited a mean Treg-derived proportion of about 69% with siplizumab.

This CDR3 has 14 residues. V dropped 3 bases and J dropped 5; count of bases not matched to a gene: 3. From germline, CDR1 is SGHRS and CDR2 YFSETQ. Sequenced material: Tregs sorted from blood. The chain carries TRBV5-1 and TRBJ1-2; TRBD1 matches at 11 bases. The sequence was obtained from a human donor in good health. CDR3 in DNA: TGCGCCAGCAGCTACGGGACAGGGGGGTATGGCTACACCTTC. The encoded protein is CASSYGTGGYGYTF.